A single sample gave rise to the 8 T cell receptor beta chains below, sequenced in a study of blood T cell repertoires in COVID-19. The assay was immunoSEQ multiplex PCR, and TCRdb's table has in-frame clones only and misses some. In the table there are under 300,000 clones, 88% of which are singletons. The sample was peripheral blood. All receptors come from a woman aged 40 to 49 who had recovered from COVID-19.

The chain links TRBV18 to TRBJ2-1; TRBD2 matches at 7 bases. The CDR3 has 16 amino acids. V trimming: 3 bases; J trimming: 7 bases; junction bases outside the gene matches: 12. Germline V gives CDR1 KGHSH, CDR2 LQKENI. The CDR3 is CASSPGAGRGSNEQFF. CDR3 bases: TGTGCCAGCTCACCTGGGGCGGGGCGGGGGTCGAATGAGCAGTTCTTC.

The gene calls are TRBV6-6 and TRBJ2-2; TRBD1 might be the D (6 bases). V was clipped by 0 bases and J by 7 bases, with 6 bases between them. CDR1 is MNHNY and CDR2 is SVGAGI in the germline V gene (reference sequence). CDR3 size: 13 residues. For the CDR3, the DNA is TGTGCCAGCAGTTACTCGACAGGCGGGGAGCTGTTTTTT. Translated, it gives CASSYSTGGELFF.

The V call is TRBV29-1, the J call TRBJ1-4; D is unclear. Trimming removed 6 bases at V and 6 bases at J, with 8 bases between. Germline CDR1 is SQVTM and CDR2 is ANQGSEA. This CDR3 spans 11 amino acids. The DNA of the CDR3 is TGCAGCGTCCACACCCATGAAAAACTGTTTTTT. Encoded protein: CSVHTHEKLFF.

The CDR3 protein is CASGPPTGPGYF. DNA of the CDR3: TGTGCCAGCGGCCCACCGACAGGGCCGGGGTACTTC. The rearrangement uses TRBV6-5 and TRBJ2-7; TRBD1 matches at 7 bases. Germline-derived CDR1 and CDR2 are MNHEY and SVGAGI. Trimming took 8 bases from V and 12 from J; bases not matched to a gene: 13. This CDR3 has 12 amino acids.

This clone was picked up a small number of times. The rearrangement joins TRBV10-2 to TRBJ2-5, with TRBD2 identical over 9 bases. CDR1 is WSHSY and CDR2 is SAAADI in the germline V gene. The V segment lost 4 bases and the J segment 4 bases; nucleotides outside the gene matches: 4. The CDR3 runs 14 residues. The chain's CDR3 is CASSAGGRGETQYF. The CDR3 DNA sequence: TGCGCCAGCAGTGCTGGCGGGAGGGGAGAGACCCAGTACTTC.

The chain carries TRBV5-1 and TRBJ2-6; 10 bases match TRBD2. Per the germline V gene, CDR1 is SGHRS and CDR2 is YFSETQ. The junction had 10 bases not matched to a gene; V was cut back by 4 bases and J by 9 bases. The CDR3 consists of 16 residues. In DNA form, the CDR3 reads TGCGCCAGCAGCCGCGGGACTAGCGATAGGGACAACGTCCTGACTTTC. It encodes CASSRGTSDRDNVLTF.

V and J are TRBV4-3 and TRBJ1-2, with a tentative D call TRBD1 (5 bases). V was shortened by 2 bases and J by 10 bases, with 11 bases between the two germline ends. The CDR3 loop spans 12 amino acids. CDR1 LGHNA and CDR2 YSLEER come from the germline V gene. The CDR3 sequence: CASSQTRGIYTF. In DNA, the CDR3 is TGCGCCAGCAGCCAAACCCGGGGGATCTACACCTTC.

This chain joins TRBV12-3 or TRBV12-4 and TRBJ1-2, with D possibly TRBD1 on 5 matching bases. The CDR3 spans 11 residues. With 6 bases removed from V and 5 bases from J, the gap between germline ends came to 7 bases. CDR3 protein: CASRPGYGYTF. CDR3 sequence (DNA): TGTGCCAGCAGGCCAGGGTATGGCTACACCTTC.